One T cell receptor (beta chain) is described in this entry. The target antigen is unknown. Production of TCR cDNA was by 5'RACE template switching, which also added a universal primer site and UMIs. TCRdb independently ran MiXCR on the 5' RACE reads; one entry per CDR3 protein. The sample gives around 300,000 distinct CDR3 sequences, about 4% of which show up once; just under 25% is in the top ten. These data are taken from a study of T cells after yellow fever vaccination. Overall study results and limits: There was a small share of clonotypes that showed up in both the CD4 and CD8 compartments.

This CDR3 has 14 residues. V trimming: 3 bases; J trimming: 1 base; junction bases outside the gene matches: 1. CDR1 is SQVTM, CDR2 ANQGSEA, per germline. J is TRBJ2-2 and V is TRBV29-1; 8 bases match TRBD2. This sequence originates from a man younger than 30 who received the YFV17D yellow fever vaccine. Specimen: PBMCs, collected 5 days after the yellow fever booster vaccination. CDR3 residues: CSVDTSGNTGELFF. The CDR3 nucleotides read TGCAGCGTTGACACTAGCGGGAACACCGGGGAGCTGTTTTTT.